This T cell receptor beta chain was profiled in a study of OX40 agonist ivuxolimab in advanced cancers. Background on the whole study: The costimulatory receptor OX40 (CD134) was targeted by ivuxolimab, a fully human IgG2 agonistic monoclonal antibody. The paper reports the monotherapy dose-escalation portion (N = 52 patients) of the phase I ivuxolimab trial. Three dose-escalation patients achieved partial responses, one with hepatocellular carcinoma and two with cutaneous melanoma. Intravenous ivuxolimab was administered to patients every 2 weeks at six dose levels: 0.01, 0.1, 0.3, 1.5, 3 and 10 mg/kg. Prior anti-PD-1, anti-PD-L1 or anti-CTLA-4 therapy was permitted, and 30% to 45% of dose-escalation patients had received checkpoint inhibitors. The point of sequencing TCRbeta in the periphery was to test whether ivuxolimab changed TCR sequence diversity and drove clonal T-cell expansion. In the dose-escalation cohort, 70% to 85% of patients were male, and the mean age was approximately 55 years, with a range of about 23 to 80. Among the roughly 54 dose-escalation patients, around 19 had hepatocellular carcinoma, around 15 melanoma, 9 renal cell carcinoma and 9 head and neck cancer. On the study overall, not on this receptor specifically: Low levels of normalized T-cell clonal expansion were also seen in some patients who did not respond. Clonal expansion of both CD4+ and CD8+ blood T cells was observed from baseline to week 6 at doses 0.1 to 3.0 mg/kg. In the 0.1-3.0 mg/kg groups, partial responders had among the lowest normalized peripheral clonal expansion, particularly in CD8+ T cells. The antigen specificity of the clonally expanded peripheral T cells was not determined. On average, CD8+ T cells showed more expanded clones than CD4+ T cells after ivuxolimab.

Sequences SGHTA (CDR1) and FQGNSA (CDR2) are obtained from the germline V gene. Trimming accounts for 5 bases at V and 2 bases at J, while the number of junction bases matched to no gene is 12. The cysteine opens and the phenylalanine closes a CDR3 of 17 amino acids. Only CDR3 DNA is held: 51 bases, read in frame from base 1. To sequence the TCRbeta CDR3 region, genomic DNA was isolated from the sorted cells. The immunoSEQ Assay was used for sequencing of TCRbeta CDR3 regions. TCRdb took this table from immuneACCESS and kept in-frame rearrangements with V and J called. Such tables lack part of the clones; where checked against another copy, unresolved V genes explain under half of the gap, and the rest is unexplained. This sample lists tens of thousands of clones; approximately 78% were detected once. The ten largest account for about 5.4% of the sample. As for this clone: Its specific antigen is unknown. Base qualities are not provided; no much larger clone lies one nucleotide away.

Patients with a history of autoimmune disease or receiving systemic immunosuppression were excluded from the trial. Peripheral blood for TCR sequencing was collected from all dose cohorts at baseline, on cycle 4 day 1, and on cycle 7 day 1. The samples were drawn from a first-in-human, open-label, multicenter phase I dose-escalation trial of ivuxolimab. The trial enrolled adults with locally advanced or metastatic head and neck squamous cell, hepatocellular, melanoma or renal cell carcinoma. Before TCR sequencing, CD4+ T cells and CD8+ T cells from peripheral blood were sorted into separate populations.

The TCR originated in an adult with an advanced solid tumor such as melanoma, head and neck, liver or kidney cancer. The chain employs TRBV7-2 and TRBJ2-3; 8 nucleotides in the junction match TRBD2. This specimen consisted of CD4+ or CD8+ T cells sorted from blood, obtained in a trial of the OX40 agonist ivuxolimab. The DNA sequence is given as TGTGCCAGCAGCCAAGGAGCGGCGGGAGGTCACACAGATACGCAGTATTTT. The translation is CASSQGAAGGHTDTQYF.